These 12 T cell receptor beta chains came from one sample sequenced in a study of cytomegalovirus exposure and HLA in healthy donors. The PCR ran on 60 Vbeta and 13 Jbeta primers. Generated by immunoSEQ multiplex PCR, the TCRdb table keeps only in-frame clones and is missing some. The sample includes about 57,000 clones, 65% to 75% seen only once; the top ten take about 7%. The sample consisted of PBMCs. Receptors originate from a man aged 25-45 years in good health and CMV-seropositive.

The chain recombines TRBV5-4 with TRBJ2-7; D possibly corresponds to TRBD1 (6 bases). Germline V lookup: CDR1 SGHNT, CDR2 YYREEE (reference sequence). The germline V and J ends were trimmed by 4 bases and 2 bases, with 13 bases remaining between them. This CDR3 is built from 14 residues. CDR3 sequence reads: CASSPDSQTYEQYF. The CDR3 DNA reads as TGTGCCAGCAGCCCGGACAGCCAAACCTACGAGCAGTACTTC.

Here the CDR3 reads CAVGKAPTDEQYF. In nucleotides, the CDR3 is TGTGCCGTCGGGAAAGCCCCAACGGACGAGCAGTACTTC. The genes are TRBV7-9 and TRBJ2-7; D is perhaps TRBD2 (5 bases). Looked up from germline, CDR1 is SEHNR and CDR2 is FQNEAQ (reference sequence). This CDR3 spans 13 amino acids. The V end was cut by 11 bases, the J end by 5 bases, with 19 bases between.

The chain couples TRBV2 to TRBJ1-6, with 7 bases fitting TRBD1. J lost 7 bases, V lost 3 bases, and 6 bases had no gene match. CDR1 and CDR2 (germline): SNHLY, FYNNEI. There are 15 residues in the CDR3. The CDR3 is CASSDQGQQNSPLHF. CDR3 nucleotide sequence: TGTGCCAGCAGTGACCAGGGACAGCAAAATTCACCCCTCCACTTT.

This chain links TRBV7-8 with TRBJ1-5; no definite D call. CDR1 is SGHVS, CDR2 FQNEAQ, per germline. Trimming removed 5 bases at V and 7 bases at J, with 24 bases between. The CDR3 has 17 amino acids. Written as DNA, the CDR3 is TGTGCCAGCAGCCTAGGTCGGGCAGCGGATTGGGGACAGCCCCAGCATTTT. Encoded protein: CASSLGRAADWGQPQHF. Full variable domain (rest looked up from reference TRBV7-8 and TRBJ1-5): GAGVSQSPRYKVAKRGQDVALRCDPISGHVSLFWYQQALGQGPEFLTYFQNEAQLDKSGLPSDRFFAERPEGSVSTLKIQRTQQEDSAVYLCASSLGRAADWGQPQHFGDGTRLSIL.

The chain couples TRBV7-3 to TRBJ1-6, with D possibly TRBD1 on 5 matching bases. CDR3 size: 15 residues. V was cut by 4 bases and J by 10 bases, with 17 bases left in between. Germline lookup yields CDR1 SGHTA and CDR2 FQGTGA. DNA of the CDR3: TGTGCCAGCAGCTCCGACGCGGGGGTAGGATCACCCCTCCACTTT. Its protein product is CASSSDAGVGSPLHF.

J is TRBJ2-3 and V is TRBV25-1; 9 bases agree with TRBD2. The ends lost 7 bases at V and 0 bases at J; junction bases unmatched: 8. This CDR3 comprises 16 residues. The germline gives CDR1 MGHDK, CDR2 SYGVNS. CDR3: CASKRLAGSSTDTQYF. CDR3 DNA sequence: TGTGCCAGCAAGAGGCTAGCGGGGAGTAGCACAGATACGCAGTATTTT. Full variable domain (outside the CDR3, taken from reference TRBV25-1 and TRBJ2-3): EADIYQTPRYLVIGTGKKITLECSQTMGHDKMYWYQQDPGMELHLIHYSYGVNSTEKGDLSSESTVSRIRTEHFPLTLESARPSHTSQYLCASKRLAGSSTDTQYFGPGTRLTVL.

This clone came up a few times. One junction end does not reproduce the germline sequence, and a read error may be involved. The chain couples TRBV7-7 to TRBJ2-5, with 9 bases matching TRBD1. Germline lookup yields CDR1 SSHAT and CDR2 FNYEAQ (reference sequence). CDR3 size: 15 residues. The CDR3 sequence is CASSSGTGRGETQYF. The CDR3 DNA sequence: TGTGCTAGCAGCTCCGGGACAGGGAGGGGAGAGACCCAGTACTTC.

This clone was observed a single time. This sequence joins TRBV7-9 and TRBJ2-7; tentative D call: TRBD2 (6 bases). Germline values: CDR1 SEHNR, CDR2 FQNEAQ (reference sequence). The CDR3 extends over 15 amino acids. Deletions cut 5 bases from V and 0 bases from J, with 14 bases between. CDR3 nucleotides: TGTGCCAGCAGCCCGGGGGACGGACGCTCCTACGAGCAGTACTTC. Translating it yields CASSPGDGRSYEQYF.

The chain uses TRBV29-1 and TRBJ2-1; 8 bases line up with TRBD1. CDR1 and CDR2 (germline): SQVTM, ANQGSEA. The CDR3 has 17 amino acids. V was clipped by 4 bases and J by 3 bases; unmatched bases: 14. The CDR3 bases are TGCAGCGTTGGCACCCCCGGGACAGGCTACTACTACAATGAGCAGTTCTTC. It encodes CSVGTPGTGYYYNEQFF.

The chain joins TRBV2 to TRBJ1-2, with TRBD1 as a possible D gene (6 bases). CDR3 length equals 13 residues. Between the trimmed V and J ends, which lost 2 bases and 10 bases, there was a span of 14 bases. Germline CDR1 and CDR2: SNHLY and FYNNEI. The CDR3 sequence: CASSELGAGSYTF. CDR3 nucleotides: TGTGCCAGCAGTGAATTGGGGGCAGGTTCCTACACCTTC. Using reference TRBV2 and TRBJ1-2 for the parts outside the CDR3, the full variable domain is EPEVTQTPSHQVTQMGQEVILRCVPISNHLYFYWYRQILGQKVEFLVSFYNNEISEKSEIFDDQFSVERPDGSNFTLKIRSTKLEDSAMYFCASSELGAGSYTFGSGTRLTVV.

This chain uses TRBV27 with TRBJ2-4; D is possibly TRBD2 (5 bases). V was clipped by 5 bases and J by 1 base, with 12 bases between them. CDR1 and CDR2 (germline): MNHEY, SMNVEV (reference sequence). CDR3 length: 15 residues. Here the CDR3 reads CASSVLSGAKNIQYF. In nucleotides, the CDR3 is TGTGCCAGCAGTGTCCTATCGGGGGCCAAAAACATTCAGTACTTC.

The CDR3 region has the DNA TGTGCCAGCAGCTACAGCCGTGCACCCCTCCACTTT. It encodes CASSYSRAPLHF. The chain links TRBV5-6 to TRBJ1-6; no firm D call. Germline V CDR1 and CDR2: SGHDT, YYEEEE. This CDR3 is 12 amino acids long. V was cut by 3 bases and J by 11 bases, with 9 bases left in between.